This T cell receptor beta chain derives from a study of T cells in Graves' hyperthyroidism and ophthalmopathy. Authors of the study amplified TCR beta CDR3 regions from RNA transcripts. With the HTBI primer set, the TCR CDR3 went through a first round of RT-PCR. TCRdb called the multiplex PCR reads again in MiXCR, with one record for every CDR3 protein. The sample comprises fewer than 800,000 distinct CDR3 sequences, over 15% of which are singletons, and under 9.5% rests with the top ten. Germline values: CDR1 DFQATT, CDR2 SNEGSKA (reference sequence). Deletions cut 2 bases from V and 4 bases from J, with 14 bases between. CDR3 length equals 14 residues. Diagnoses rested on clinical symptoms, serum thyroxine and TRAb, thyroid ultrasound and orbital computed tomography. This clonotype showed up just a few times.

V and J are TRBV20-1 and TRBJ1-1, with D possibly being TRBD1 (6 bases). This TCR derives from a man aged 18 to 35 with Graves' hyperthyroidism. Sequencing was carried out using blood. The CDR3 here is CSARSGGEATEAFF. CDR3 nucleotide sequence: TGCAGTGCTAGATCCGGGGGCGAGGCCACTGAAGCTTTCTTT.